Listed below are T cell receptor beta chains from one sample, sequenced in a study of T cells in Graves' hyperthyroidism and ophthalmopathy. TCRdb re-called the multiplex PCR reads through MiXCR, storing one row per CDR3 protein. The data show almost 350,000 distinct CDR3 sequences, roughly 18% seen once. Sequenced material: blood. These receptors were obtained from a woman between 40 and 50 years old with Graves' ophthalmopathy. Each CDR3 is given without its conserved first and last residue.

V: TRBV28
J: TRBJ2-7
CDR3: ASSLKDRVY

V: TRBV6-5
J: TRBJ1-2
CDR3: ASSNQNYGYT

V: TRBV12-3/TRBV12-4
J: TRBJ2-7
CDR3: ASTSGTSGSYEQY

V: TRBV12-3/TRBV12-4
J: TRBJ1-2
CDR3: ASRQGSGGNYGYT

V: TRBV6-2/TRBV6-3
J: TRBJ1-2
CDR3: ASINRENYGYT

V: TRBV30
J: TRBJ2-3
CDR3: AWSVGDTQY

V: TRBV6-1
J: TRBJ2-2
CDR3: ASDNTGELF

V: TRBV7-6
J: TRBJ1-5
CDR3: ASSFTGIGQPQH

V: TRBV11-2
J: TRBJ2-7
CDR3: ASSLTGLNEQY

V: TRBV20-1
J: TRBJ2-7
CDR3: SAAGLDGGWEQY

V: TRBV4-3
J: TRBJ2-1
CDR3: ASSQVPGEKQF

V: TRBV4-2
J: TRBJ1-2
CDR3: ASRDGTGSVDGYT

V: TRBV14
J: TRBJ2-7
CDR3: ASRGQGSYEQY

V: TRBV9
J: TRBJ1-1
CDR3: ASSSQDGNTEAF

V: TRBV6-1
J: TRBJ1-1
CDR3: ASRHAGVTEAF

V: TRBV30
J: TRBJ1-1
CDR3: AWDSENTEAF

V: TRBV7-2
J: TRBJ2-5
CDR3: ASSGLAGVIGETQY

V: TRBV30
J: TRBJ2-7
CDR3: AWRGRGLAKGGYEQY

V: TRBV2
J: TRBJ2-7
CDR3: ASSDRRNYEQY

V: TRBV3-1
J: TRBJ2-7
CDR3: ASSQRGRTYEQY

V: TRBV12-3/TRBV12-4
J: TRBJ2-4
CDR3: ASSFLREVNIQY

V: TRBV27
J: TRBJ2-2
CDR3: ASSPLSGRADGELF

V: TRBV6-1
J: TRBJ1-1
CDR3: ASKRALNTEAF

V: TRBV14
J: TRBJ2-7
CDR3: ASSQGSSFYEQY

V: TRBV27
J: TRBJ2-5
CDR3: ASSAEGETQY

V: TRBV28
J: TRBJ2-5
CDR3: ASSLVGGSSEETQY

V: TRBV9
J: TRBJ2-7
CDR3: ASSVVGLAGDEQY

V: TRBV7-9
J: TRBJ2-5
CDR3: ASSLVDLGLGETQY

V: TRBV19
J: TRBJ2-7
CDR3: ASSSGQSRSYEQY

V: TRBV10-3
J: TRBJ1-5
CDR3: AIRDDRGPGQPQH

V: TRBV20-1
J: TRBJ1-2
CDR3: SATSGGELTGDGYT

V: TRBV7-3
J: TRBJ1-2
CDR3: ASSLTTGRGNGYT

V: TRBV2
J: TRBJ2-7
CDR3: ASRVGGTGTGHGEQY

V: TRBV30
J: TRBJ2-2
CDR3: AWSVRGPLGRELF

V: TRBV7-7
J: TRBJ2-5
CDR3: ASSLQGTSSQTQY

V: TRBV27
J: TRBJ2-7
CDR3: ASRPGTGAYEQY

V: TRBV12-3/TRBV12-4
J: TRBJ1-1
CDR3: ASGRDQLRAF

V: TRBV3-1
J: TRBJ2-7
CDR3: ASSSLLAGSAYEQY

V: TRBV30
J: TRBJ1-5
CDR3: AWSAGSTTPQP

V: TRBV24-1
J: TRBJ2-1
CDR3: ATRSRDRVNEQF

V: TRBV28
J: TRBJ2-6
CDR3: ASSLGDAGSGANVLT

V: TRBV7-2
J: TRBJ2-7
CDR3: ASSLAPGVQAYEQY

V: TRBV28
J: TRBJ1-5
CDR3: ASSRGGPGQPQH

V: TRBV2
J: TRBJ1-2
CDR3: ASRRTGPDYGYT

V: TRBV19
J: TRBJ2-7
CDR3: ASSRGLGDEQY

V: TRBV28
J: TRBJ1-1
CDR3: ASSLGLNTEAF

V: TRBV20-1
J: TRBJ2-2
CDR3: SARPKLGSYTGELF

V: TRBV11-2
J: TRBJ2-2
CDR3: ASSLEESTGELF

V: TRBV6-2/TRBV6-3
J: TRBJ2-5
CDR3: ASKGAGSLETQY